These T cell receptor beta chains were read from a single sample in a study of CD8 T cells in Susac syndrome. TCRdb reprocessed the immunoSEQ multiplex PCR reads with MiXCR, giving one entry per CDR3 protein. The sample consists of tens of thousands of distinct CDR3 sequences, 93% of them appearing once. The source material was CD4+ T cells from PBMCs. These receptors were taken from a human donor with Susac syndrome. CDR3s leave out the opening cysteine and the closing phenylalanine or tryptophan.

ASRQGSGFGNYGYT	TRBJ1-2	TRBV27
ASRRRGAELF	TRBJ1-4	TRBV28
ASAGAGVNNEQF	TRBJ2-1	TRBV5-5
SARDLGGQANTEAF	TRBJ1-1	TRBV20-1
ASSLDGSEQF	TRBJ2-1	TRBV5-6
ASSQEFPGGELF	TRBJ2-2	TRBV3-1
ASTYIQGGTEAF	TRBJ1-1	TRBV6-2/TRBV6-3
ASSLRGIAVEGYT	TRBJ1-2	TRBV12-3/TRBV12-4
ATKASGRERETQY	TRBJ2-5	TRBV15
ASKGDRGLGELF	TRBJ2-2	TRBV25-1
ASSASSGRSYNEQF	TRBJ2-1	TRBV9
ASSYSWVSGSRRETQY	TRBJ2-5	TRBV6-5
ASSLEWGEVYNEQF	TRBJ2-1	TRBV5-6
ASSLVGVPGNEQF	TRBJ2-1	TRBV7-9
ASSFGGGSGANVLT	TRBJ2-6	TRBV7-2
ASSPGLNGYEQY	TRBJ2-7	TRBV6-5
ASSSMTGGSYEQY	TRBJ2-7	TRBV5-1
ASRPSGGVNTEAF	TRBJ1-1	TRBV12-3/TRBV12-4
SVVSPRRYGYT	TRBJ1-2	TRBV29-1
ASSLTASLIDLAKNIQY	TRBJ2-4	TRBV7-2
SIQDRRWEQY	TRBJ2-7	TRBV29-1
ASSVEGSLKNIQY	TRBJ2-4	TRBV2
ASSLPTPDTQY	TRBJ2-3	TRBV28